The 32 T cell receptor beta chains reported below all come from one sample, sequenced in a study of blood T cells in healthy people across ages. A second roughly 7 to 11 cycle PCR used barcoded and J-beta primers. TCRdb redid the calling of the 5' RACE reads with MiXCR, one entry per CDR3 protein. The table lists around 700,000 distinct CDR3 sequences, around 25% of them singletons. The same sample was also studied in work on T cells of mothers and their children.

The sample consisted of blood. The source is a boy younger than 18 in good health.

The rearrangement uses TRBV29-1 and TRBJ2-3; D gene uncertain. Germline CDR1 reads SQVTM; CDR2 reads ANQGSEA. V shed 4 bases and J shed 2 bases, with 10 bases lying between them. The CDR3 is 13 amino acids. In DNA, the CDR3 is TGCAGCGTTGTGGCCAGGACCACAGATACGCAGTATTTT. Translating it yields CSVVARTTDTQYF.

This CDR3 is CSVLGPPPHLVQFF. The DNA of the CDR3 is TGCAGCGTTCTAGGCCCTCCCCCCCACTTGGTGCAGTTCTTC. The rearrangement links TRBV29-1 to TRBJ2-1; no clear D gene. This CDR3 contains 14 residues. The V end was cut by 5 bases, the J end by 12 bases, with 23 bases between. Germline CDR1 is SQVTM and CDR2 is ANQGSEA.

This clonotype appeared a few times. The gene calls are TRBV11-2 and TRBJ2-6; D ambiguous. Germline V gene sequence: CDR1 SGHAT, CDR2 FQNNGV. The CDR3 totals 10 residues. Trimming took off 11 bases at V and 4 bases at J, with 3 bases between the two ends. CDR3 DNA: TGTGCCGTAGGGGCCAACGTCCTGACTTTC. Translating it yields CAVGANVLTF.

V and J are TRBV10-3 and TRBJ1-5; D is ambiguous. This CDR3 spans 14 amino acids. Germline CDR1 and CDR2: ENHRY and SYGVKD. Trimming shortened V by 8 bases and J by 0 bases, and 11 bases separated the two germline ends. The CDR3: CAISDGLSNQPQHF. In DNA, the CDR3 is TGTGCCATCTCGGACGGTCTTAGCAATCAGCCCCAGCATTTT.

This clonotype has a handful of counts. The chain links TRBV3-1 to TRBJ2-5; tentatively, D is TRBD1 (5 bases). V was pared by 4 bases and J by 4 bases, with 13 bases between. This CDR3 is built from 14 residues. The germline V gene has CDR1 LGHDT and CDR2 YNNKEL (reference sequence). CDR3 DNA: TGTGCCAGCAGCCCCCCTGGGGCGTTAGAGACCCAGTACTTC. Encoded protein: CASSPPGALETQYF.

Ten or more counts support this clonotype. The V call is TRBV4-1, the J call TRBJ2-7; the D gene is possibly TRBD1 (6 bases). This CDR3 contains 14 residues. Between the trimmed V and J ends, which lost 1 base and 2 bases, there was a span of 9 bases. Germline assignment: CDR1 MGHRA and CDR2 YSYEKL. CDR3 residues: CASSQVQGTYEQYF. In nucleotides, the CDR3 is TGCGCCAGCAGCCAAGTCCAGGGGACCTACGAGCAGTACTTC.

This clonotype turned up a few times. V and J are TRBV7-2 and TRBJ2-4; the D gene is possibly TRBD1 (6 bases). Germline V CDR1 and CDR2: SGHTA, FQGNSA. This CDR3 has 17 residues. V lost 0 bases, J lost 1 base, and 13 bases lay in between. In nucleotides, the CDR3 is TGTGCCAGCAGCTTAGCGGGGCAGGGGAAGGCCAAAAACATTCAGTACTTC. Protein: CASSLAGQGKAKNIQYF.

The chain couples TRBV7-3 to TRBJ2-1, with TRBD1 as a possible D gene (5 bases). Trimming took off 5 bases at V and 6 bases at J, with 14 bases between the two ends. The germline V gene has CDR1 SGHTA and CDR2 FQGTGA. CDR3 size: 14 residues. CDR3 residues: CASSAQADSNEQFF. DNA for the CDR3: TGTGCCAGCAGCGCCCAAGCAGACAGCAATGAGCAGTTCTTC.

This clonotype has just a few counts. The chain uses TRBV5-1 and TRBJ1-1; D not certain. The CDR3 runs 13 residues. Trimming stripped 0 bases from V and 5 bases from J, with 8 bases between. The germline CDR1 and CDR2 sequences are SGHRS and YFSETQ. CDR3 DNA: TGCGCCAGCAGCTTGGACTATATTACTGAAGCTTTCTTT. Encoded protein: CASSLDYITEAFF.

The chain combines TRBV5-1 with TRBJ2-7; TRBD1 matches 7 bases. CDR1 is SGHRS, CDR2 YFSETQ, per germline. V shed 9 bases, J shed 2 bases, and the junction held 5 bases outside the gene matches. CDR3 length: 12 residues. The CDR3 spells CANRQGPYEQYF. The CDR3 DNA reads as TGCGCCAACCGACAGGGCCCCTACGAGCAGTACTTC. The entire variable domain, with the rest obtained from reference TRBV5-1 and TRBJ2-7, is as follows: KAGVTQTPRYLIKTRGQQVTLSCSPISGHRSVSWYQQTPGQGLQFLFEYFSETQRNKGNFPGRFSGRQFSNSRSEMNVSTLELGDSALYLCANRQGPYEQYFGPGTRLTVT.

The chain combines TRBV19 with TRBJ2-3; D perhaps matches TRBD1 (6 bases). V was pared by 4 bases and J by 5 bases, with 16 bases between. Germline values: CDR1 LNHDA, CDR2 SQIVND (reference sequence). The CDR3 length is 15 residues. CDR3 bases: TGTGCCAGTAGTAACGGGCCGCAGGGGCAAGATACGCAGTATTTT. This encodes CASSNGPQGQDTQYF.

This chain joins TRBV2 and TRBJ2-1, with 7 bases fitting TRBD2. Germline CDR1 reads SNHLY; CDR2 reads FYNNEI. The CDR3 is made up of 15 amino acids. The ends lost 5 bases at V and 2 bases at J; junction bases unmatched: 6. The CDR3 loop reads CASSRGSGAYNEQFF. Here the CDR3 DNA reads TGTGCCAGCAGTCGGGGCAGCGGGGCCTACAATGAGCAGTTCTTC.

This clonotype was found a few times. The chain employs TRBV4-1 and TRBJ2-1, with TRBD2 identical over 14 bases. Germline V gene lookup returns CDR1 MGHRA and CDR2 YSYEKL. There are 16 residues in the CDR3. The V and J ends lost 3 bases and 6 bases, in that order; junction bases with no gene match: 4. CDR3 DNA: TGCGCCAGCAGCCACATCGGGACTAGCGGGAGCAATGAGCAGTTCTTC. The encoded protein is CASSHIGTSGSNEQFF.

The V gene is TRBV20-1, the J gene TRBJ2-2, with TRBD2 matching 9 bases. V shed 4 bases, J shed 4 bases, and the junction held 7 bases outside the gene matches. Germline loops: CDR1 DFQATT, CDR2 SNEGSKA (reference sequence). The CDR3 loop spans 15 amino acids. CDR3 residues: CSANDAGGATGELFF. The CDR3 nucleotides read TGCAGTGCTAACGATGCGGGGGGGGCCACCGGGGAGCTGTTTTTT.

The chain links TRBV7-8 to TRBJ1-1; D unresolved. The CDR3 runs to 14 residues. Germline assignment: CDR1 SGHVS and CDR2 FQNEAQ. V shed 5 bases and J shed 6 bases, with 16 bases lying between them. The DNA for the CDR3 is TGTGCCAGCAGCCCCCAGACCTTCGGGGCTGAAGCTTTCTTT. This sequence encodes CASSPQTFGAEAFF.

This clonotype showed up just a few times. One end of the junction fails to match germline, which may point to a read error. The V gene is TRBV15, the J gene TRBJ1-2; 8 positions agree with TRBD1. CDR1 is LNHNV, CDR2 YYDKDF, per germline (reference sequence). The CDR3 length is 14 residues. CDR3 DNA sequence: TGTGCCTCCAGCAGAAGGGACAGGCTCTATGGCTACACCTTC. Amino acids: CASSRRDRLYGYTF.

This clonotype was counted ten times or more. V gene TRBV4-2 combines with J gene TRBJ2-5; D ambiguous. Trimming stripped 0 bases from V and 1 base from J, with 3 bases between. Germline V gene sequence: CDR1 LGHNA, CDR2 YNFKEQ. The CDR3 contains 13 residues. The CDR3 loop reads CASSQDLQETQYF. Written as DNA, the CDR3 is TGTGCCAGCAGCCAAGATCTCCAAGAGACCCAGTACTTC.

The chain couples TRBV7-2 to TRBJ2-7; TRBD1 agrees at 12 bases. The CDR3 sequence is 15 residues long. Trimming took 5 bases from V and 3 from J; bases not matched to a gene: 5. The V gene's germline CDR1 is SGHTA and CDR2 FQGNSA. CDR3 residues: CASSIRDRGLYEQYF. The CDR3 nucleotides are TGTGCCAGCAGCATCCGGGACAGGGGGCTCTACGAGCAGTACTTC.

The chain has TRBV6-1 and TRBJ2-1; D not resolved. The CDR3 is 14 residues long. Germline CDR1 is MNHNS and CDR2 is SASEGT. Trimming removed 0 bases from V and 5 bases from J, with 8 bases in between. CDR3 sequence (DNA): TGTGCCAGCAGTGAAGCGGGATGGGACAATGAGCAGTTCTTC. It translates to CASSEAGWDNEQFF.

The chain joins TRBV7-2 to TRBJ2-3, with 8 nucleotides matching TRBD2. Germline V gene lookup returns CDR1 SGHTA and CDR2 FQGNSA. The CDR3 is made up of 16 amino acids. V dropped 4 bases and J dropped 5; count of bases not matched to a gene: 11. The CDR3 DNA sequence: TGTGCCAGCAGCTCAAGGGCGGGAGGTATCCAAGATACGCAGTATTTT. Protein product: CASSSRAGGIQDTQYF.

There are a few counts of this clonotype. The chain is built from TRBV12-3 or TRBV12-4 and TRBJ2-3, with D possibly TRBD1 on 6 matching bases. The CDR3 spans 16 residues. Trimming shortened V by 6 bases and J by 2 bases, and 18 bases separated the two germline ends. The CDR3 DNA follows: TGTGCCAGCAGCCGTGGACAGCCCTCCTTCACAGATACGCAGTATTTT. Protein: CASSRGQPSFTDTQYF.

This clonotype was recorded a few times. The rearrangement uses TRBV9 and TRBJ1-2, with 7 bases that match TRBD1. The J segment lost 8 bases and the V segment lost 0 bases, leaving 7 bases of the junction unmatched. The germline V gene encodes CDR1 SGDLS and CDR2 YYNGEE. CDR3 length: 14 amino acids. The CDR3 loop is CASSVGPGGIGYTF. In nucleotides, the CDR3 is TGTGCCAGCAGCGTAGGACCAGGGGGGATCGGCTACACCTTC.

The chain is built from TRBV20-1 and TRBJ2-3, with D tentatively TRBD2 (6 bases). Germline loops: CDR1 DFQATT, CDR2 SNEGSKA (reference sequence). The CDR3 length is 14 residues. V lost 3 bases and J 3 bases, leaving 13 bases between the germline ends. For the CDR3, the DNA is TGCAGTGCTAGGGGGACTGGTACTACAGATACGCAGTATTTT. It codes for CSARGTGTTDTQYF.

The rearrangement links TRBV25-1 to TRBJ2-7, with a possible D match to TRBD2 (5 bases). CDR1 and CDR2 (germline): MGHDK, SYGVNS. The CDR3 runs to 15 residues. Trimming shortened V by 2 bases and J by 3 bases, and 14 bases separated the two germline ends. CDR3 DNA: TGTGCCAGCAGTGAAGATGGACTGGCGGACTACGAGCAGTACTTC. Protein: CASSEDGLADYEQYF.

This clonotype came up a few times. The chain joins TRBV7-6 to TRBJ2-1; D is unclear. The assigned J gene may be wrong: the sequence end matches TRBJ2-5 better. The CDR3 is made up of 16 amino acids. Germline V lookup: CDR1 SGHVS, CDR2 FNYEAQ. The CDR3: CASSLAPVSLQETQYF. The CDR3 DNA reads TGTGCCAGCAGCTTAGCGCCGGTCAGTCTCCAAGAGACCCAGTACTTC.

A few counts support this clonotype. Here the CDR3 reads CSVVRIFPGQQETQYF. The CDR3 coding sequence is TGCAGCGTTGTGAGAATCTTCCCGGGACAGCAAGAGACCCAGTACTTC. V is TRBV29-1 and J is TRBJ2-5; 7 bases are a match to TRBD1. CDR1 is SQVTM, CDR2 ANQGSEA, per germline. J lost 2 bases, V lost 4 bases, and 13 bases had no gene match. This CDR3 has 16 amino acids.

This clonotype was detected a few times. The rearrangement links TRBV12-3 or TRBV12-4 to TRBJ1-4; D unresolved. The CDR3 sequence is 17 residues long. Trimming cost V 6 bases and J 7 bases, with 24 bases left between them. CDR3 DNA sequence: TGTGCCAGCAGCTGGGAAGGAGTGGGTTCTGGTAGTGAAAAACTGTTTTTT. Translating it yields CASSWEGVGSGSEKLFF.

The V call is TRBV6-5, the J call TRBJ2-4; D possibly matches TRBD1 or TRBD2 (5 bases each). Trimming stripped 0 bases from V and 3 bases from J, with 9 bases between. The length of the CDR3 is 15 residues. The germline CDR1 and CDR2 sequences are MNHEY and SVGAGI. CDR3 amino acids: CASSYSGGVKNIQYF. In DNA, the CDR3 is TGTGCCAGCAGTTACTCTGGGGGTGTCAAAAACATTCAGTACTTC.

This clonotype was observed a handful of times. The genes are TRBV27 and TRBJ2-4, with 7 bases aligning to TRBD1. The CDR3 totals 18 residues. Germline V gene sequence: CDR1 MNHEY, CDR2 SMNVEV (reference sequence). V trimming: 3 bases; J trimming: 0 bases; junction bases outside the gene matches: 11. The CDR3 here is CASSFRGKGAVAKNIQYF. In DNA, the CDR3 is TGTGCCAGCAGTTTCAGGGGCAAGGGGGCCGTAGCCAAAAACATTCAGTACTTC.

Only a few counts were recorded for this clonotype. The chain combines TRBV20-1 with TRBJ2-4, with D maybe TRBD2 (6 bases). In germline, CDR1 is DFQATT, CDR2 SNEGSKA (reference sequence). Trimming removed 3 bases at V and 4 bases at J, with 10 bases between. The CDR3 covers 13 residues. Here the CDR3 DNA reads TGCAGTGCTAGCCGGGACTGGAAAAACATTCAGTACTTC. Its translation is CSASRDWKNIQYF.

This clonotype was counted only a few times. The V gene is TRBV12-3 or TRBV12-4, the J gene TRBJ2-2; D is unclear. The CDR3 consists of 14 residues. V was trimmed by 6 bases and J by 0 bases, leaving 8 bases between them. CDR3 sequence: CASRSPANTGELFF. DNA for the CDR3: TGTGCCAGCAGGAGCCCCGCGAACACCGGGGAGCTGTTTTTT.

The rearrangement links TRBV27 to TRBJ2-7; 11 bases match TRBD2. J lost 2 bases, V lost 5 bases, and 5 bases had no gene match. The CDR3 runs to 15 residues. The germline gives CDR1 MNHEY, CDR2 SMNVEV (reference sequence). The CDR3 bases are TGTGCCAGCAGTCTAGCGGGAGGCTCCACCTACGAGCAGTACTTC. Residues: CASSLAGGSTYEQYF.